This T cell receptor (beta chain) was sequenced for a study of cytotoxic CD8 clonotypes in ibrutinib-treated CLL. Assay used: immunoSEQ multiplex PCR; TCRdb lists only in-frame clones, some missing. This sample carries about 300,000 clones, under 70% of them seen once, and the ten largest clones take just under 6.5%. The TCR was taken from a human donor with chronic lymphocytic leukemia. The source material was PBMCs, sampled after 36 months of ibrutinib treatment.

For the CDR3, the DNA is TGTGCCAGCAGCCCCTTCGGACCCCGTGACGAGCAGTACTTC. Its translation is CASSPFGPRDEQYF. V gene TRBV7-6 combines with J gene TRBJ2-7; D call uncertain. This CDR3 has 14 amino acids. Trimming removed 5 bases at V and 5 bases at J, with 16 bases between. Germline V gene sequence: CDR1 SGHVS, CDR2 FNYEAQ.